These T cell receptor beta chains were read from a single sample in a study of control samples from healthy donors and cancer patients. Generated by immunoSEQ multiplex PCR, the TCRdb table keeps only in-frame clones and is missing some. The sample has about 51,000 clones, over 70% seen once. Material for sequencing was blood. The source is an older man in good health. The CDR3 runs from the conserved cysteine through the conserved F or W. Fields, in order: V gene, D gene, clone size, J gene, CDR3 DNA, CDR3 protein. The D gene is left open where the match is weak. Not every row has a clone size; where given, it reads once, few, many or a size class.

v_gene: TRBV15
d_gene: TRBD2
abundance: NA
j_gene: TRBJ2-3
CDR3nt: TGTGCCACCAGCACCGGGACTAGCGGGCTCACAGATACGCAGTATTTT
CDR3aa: CATSTGTSGLTDTQYF

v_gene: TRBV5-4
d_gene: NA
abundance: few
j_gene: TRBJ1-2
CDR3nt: TGTGCCAGCAGCTTGGCCTCTGCCAGCTATGGCTACACCTTC
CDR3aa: CASSLASASYGYTF

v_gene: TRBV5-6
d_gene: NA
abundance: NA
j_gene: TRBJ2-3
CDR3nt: TGTGCCAGCAGCTTACGGCGCGGCTACACAGATACGCAGTATTTT
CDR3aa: CASSLRRGYTDTQYF

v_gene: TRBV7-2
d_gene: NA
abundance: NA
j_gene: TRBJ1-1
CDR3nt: TGTGCCAGCAGCTTAGGGCCAGGCTACACTGAAGCTTTCTTT
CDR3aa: CASSLGPGYTEAFF

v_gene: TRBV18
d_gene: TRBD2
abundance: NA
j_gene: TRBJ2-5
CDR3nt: TGTGCCAGCTCACCTCCAGCGGGGGGGCAGGAGACCCAGTACTTC
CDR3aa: CASSPPAGGQETQYF

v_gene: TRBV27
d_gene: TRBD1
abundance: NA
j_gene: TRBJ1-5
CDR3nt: TGTGCCAGACTTACAGGGGCTTTTACCGATAGCAATCAGCCCCAGCATTTT
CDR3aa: CARLTGAFTDSNQPQHF

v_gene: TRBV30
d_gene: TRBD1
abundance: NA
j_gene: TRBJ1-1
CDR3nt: TGTGCCTGGAAAGCGGAGACAGGGGGAGCTTTCTTT
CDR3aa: CAWKAETGGAFF

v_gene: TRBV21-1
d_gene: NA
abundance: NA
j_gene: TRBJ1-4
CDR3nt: TGTGCCAGCAGCGAACTCGGGACAGACAATTCTAATGAAAAACTGTTTTTT
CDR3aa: CASSELGTDNSNEKLFF

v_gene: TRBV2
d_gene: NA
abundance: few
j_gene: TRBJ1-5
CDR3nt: TGTGCCAGCAGTGTGAACAGCGATACGGCGGAAGTATATAGCAATCAGCCCCAGCATTTT
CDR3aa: CASSVNSDTAEVYSNQPQHF

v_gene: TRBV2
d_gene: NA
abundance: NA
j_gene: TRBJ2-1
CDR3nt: TGTGCCAGCAGTGTAGAGGAGGGGGCGACCTACAATGAGCAGTTCTTC
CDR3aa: CASSVEEGATYNEQFF

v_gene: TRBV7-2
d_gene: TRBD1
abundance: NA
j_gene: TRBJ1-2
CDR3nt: TGTGCCAGCAGCCCTACAGGGGGATATGGCTACACCTTC
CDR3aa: CASSPTGGYGYTF

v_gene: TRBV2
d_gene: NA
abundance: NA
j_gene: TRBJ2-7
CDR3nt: TGTGCCAGCAGTGGGGTCTTTGGTTACGAGCAGTACTTC
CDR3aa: CASSGVFGYEQYF

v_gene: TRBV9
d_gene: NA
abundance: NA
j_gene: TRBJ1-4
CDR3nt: TGTGCCAGCAGCCCACTCAGGGGCATTAATGAAAAACTGTTTTTT
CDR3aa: CASSPLRGINEKLFF

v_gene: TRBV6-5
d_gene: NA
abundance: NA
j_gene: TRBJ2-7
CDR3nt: TGTGCCAGCAGTTCCGGCTGGGGTAACTACGAGCAGTACTTC
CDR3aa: CASSSGWGNYEQYF

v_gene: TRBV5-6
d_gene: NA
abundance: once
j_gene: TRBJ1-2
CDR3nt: TGTGCCAGCAGCTTGGTTGAGACTAACTATGGCTACACCTTC
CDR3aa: CASSLVETNYGYTF

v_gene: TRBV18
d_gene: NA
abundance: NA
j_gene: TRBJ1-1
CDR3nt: TGTGCCAGCTCACCCCCCTCGAGCGGGAGCGGCACTGAAGCTTTCTTT
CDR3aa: CASSPPSSGSGTEAFF

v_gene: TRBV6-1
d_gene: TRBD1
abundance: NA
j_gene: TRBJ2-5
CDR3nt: TGTGCCAGCAGTGAAGGGGGACAGAAAGAGACCCAGTACTTC
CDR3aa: CASSEGGQKETQYF

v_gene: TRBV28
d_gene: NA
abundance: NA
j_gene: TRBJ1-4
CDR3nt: TGTGCCAGCAGTTCATTGGTGGTTGAAAAACTGTTTTTT
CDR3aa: CASSSLVVEKLFF